This T cell receptor (beta chain) originates from a study of T cell responses to AZD1222 COVID-19 vaccine. Study-wide points: It should be noted that donors were predominantly white British and more often female, and clonal diversity was possibly underestimated.

Germline loops: CDR1 LGHNT, CDR2 FRNRAP. V lost 5 bases and J lost 6; bases outside the gene matches: 12. The CDR3 loop spans 16 amino acids. Profiled with immunoSEQ multiplex PCR; TCRdb holds only in-frame clones, not every one. This sample has 110,000 or so clones, with around 90% found just once. This clone has a single count. Antigen unknown. The TCR sequence derives from an adult in good health. The sample consisted of peripheral blood, taken on day 0 of AZD1222 vaccination. The chain uses TRBV12-5 and TRBJ2-2, with 7 positions matching TRBD1. CDR3: CASGLDGPQGAGELFF. Here the CDR3 DNA reads TGTGCTAGTGGTCTCGACGGGCCTCAGGGGGCCGGGGAGCTGTTTTTT.